Listed below are T cell receptor beta chains from one sample, sequenced in a study of response to subunit inactivated influenza vaccine. In TCRdb, the RT-PCR reads were re-called with MiXCR into one record per CDR3 protein. The sample contains 500,000 to 550,000 distinct CDR3 sequences, approximately 20% of which appear only once. This sample was also put to use in a study of T cells expressing NK-cell markers.

Sequencing was performed on CD4+ T cells sorted from PBMCs, taken 12 days after vaccination. Receptor source: a man in his fifties or sixties who received an inactivated influenza vaccine. Each CDR3 is given with its conserved first and last residue. A D gene is named only where the DNA matches it firmly. Not all rows give a size; the values are once, few, many and, for expanded clones, a class.

v_call,clone_size,j_call,d_call,cdr3_nt,cdr3_aa
TRBV3-1,few,TRBJ2-3,.,TGTGCCAGCAGCCAGGAGACCAACCTTGGAGCGCAGTATTTT,CASSQETNLGAQYF
TRBV7-2,.,TRBJ2-3,.,TGTGCCAGCAGCTCATTTAGCACAGATACGCAGTATTTT,CASSSFSTDTQYF
TRBV28,.,TRBJ2-2,TRBD1,TGTGCCAGCAGTTTGGGGACAGTCAGGGCCGGGGAGCTGTTTTTT,CASSLGTVRAGELFF
TRBV5-1,many,TRBJ2-3,.,TGCGCCAGCAGCTTTGGGCAGGATGGGGATACGCAGTATTTT,CASSFGQDGDTQYF
TRBV20-1,few,TRBJ1-1,TRBD1,TGCAGTGCCGGCGGGACAGCGAACACTGAAGCTTTCTTT,CSAGGTANTEAFF
TRBV12-3/TRBV12-4,few,TRBJ1-1,.,TGTGCCAGCAGACCTAACAGGGTGGTGGGCGCTGAAGCTTTCTTT,CASRPNRVVGAEAFF
TRBV5-4,.,TRBJ2-7,TRBD2,TGTGCCAGCAGCTTGGCCGGGCCCATTCGGGGGGGATCCACCTACGAGCAGTACTTC,CASSLAGPIRGGSTYEQYF
TRBV6-2/TRBV6-3,.,TRBJ2-2,.,TGTGCCAGCAGTAGGGTAGCGAACACCGGGGAGCTGTTTTTT,CASSRVANTGELFF
TRBV7-2,few,TRBJ2-4,.,TGTGCCAGCAGCTTATACAGGGGGGGAAACATTCAGTACTTC,CASSLYRGGNIQYF
TRBV4-3,.,TRBJ2-3,TRBD2,TGCGCCAGCAGCCCCACACTAGCGGGGACAGATACGCAGTATTTT,CASSPTLAGTDTQYF
TRBV5-5,.,TRBJ1-4,.,TGTGCCAGCAGCCCCCGGATAGGGTTTAATGAAAAACTGTTTTTT,CASSPRIGFNEKLFF
TRBV7-7,few,TRBJ2-2,.,TGTGCTAGCAGCTACCGGGACGGCACCGGGGAGCTGTTTTTT,CASSYRDGTGELFF
TRBV20-1,.,TRBJ1-1,.,TGCAGTGCTAGAACGAGGCTTGGTGCTTTCTTT,CSARTRLGAFF
TRBV12-3/TRBV12-4,.,TRBJ2-2,TRBD1,TGTGCCAGCAGTCGCGAGGGACAGGGGCCCGGGGAGCTGTTTTTT,CASSREGQGPGELFF